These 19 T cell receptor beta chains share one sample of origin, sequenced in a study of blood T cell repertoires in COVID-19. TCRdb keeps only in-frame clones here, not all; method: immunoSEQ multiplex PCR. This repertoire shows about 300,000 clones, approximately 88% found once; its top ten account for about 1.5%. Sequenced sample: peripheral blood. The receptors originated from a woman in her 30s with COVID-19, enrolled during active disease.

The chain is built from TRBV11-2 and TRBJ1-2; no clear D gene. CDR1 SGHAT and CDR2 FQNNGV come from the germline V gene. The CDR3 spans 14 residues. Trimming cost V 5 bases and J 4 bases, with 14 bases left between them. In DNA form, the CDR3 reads TGTGCCAGCAGCCTCTCGGGAGGCACCTATGGCTACACCTTC. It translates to CASSLSGGTYGYTF.

In DNA, the CDR3 is TGCGCCAGCAGCCAAGAAAGGAGGGAGGCGTCCCCCTCGGATGAGCAGTTCTTC. It yields the protein CASSQERREASPSDEQFF. The chain combines TRBV4-3 with TRBJ2-1, with D possibly being TRBD2 (6 bases). V was trimmed by 0 bases and J by 8 bases, leaving 23 bases between them. The germline gives CDR1 LGHNA, CDR2 YSLEER. This CDR3 is 18 amino acids long.

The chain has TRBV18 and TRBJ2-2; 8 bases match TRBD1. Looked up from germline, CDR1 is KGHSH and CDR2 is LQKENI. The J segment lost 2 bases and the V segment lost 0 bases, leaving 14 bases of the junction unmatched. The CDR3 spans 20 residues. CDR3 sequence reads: CASSPPVKLNGQGNTGELFF. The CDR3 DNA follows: TGTGCCAGCTCACCACCGGTTAAACTAAACGGACAGGGTAACACCGGGGAGCTGTTTTTT.

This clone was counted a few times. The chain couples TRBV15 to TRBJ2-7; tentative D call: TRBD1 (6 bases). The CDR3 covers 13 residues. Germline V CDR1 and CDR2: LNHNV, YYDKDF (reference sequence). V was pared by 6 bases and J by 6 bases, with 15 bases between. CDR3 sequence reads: CATRGPGAGEQYF. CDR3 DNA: TGTGCCACCAGAGGACCAGGGGCTGGCGAGCAGTACTTC.

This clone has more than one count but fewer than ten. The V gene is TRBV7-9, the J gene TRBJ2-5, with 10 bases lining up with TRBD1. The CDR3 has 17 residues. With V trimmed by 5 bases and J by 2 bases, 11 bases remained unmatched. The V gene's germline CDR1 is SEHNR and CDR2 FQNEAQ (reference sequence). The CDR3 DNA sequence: TGTGCCAGCAGCAAGGGACAGGGGTTGGGGGTACAAGAGACCCAGTACTTC. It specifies CASSKGQGLGVQETQYF.

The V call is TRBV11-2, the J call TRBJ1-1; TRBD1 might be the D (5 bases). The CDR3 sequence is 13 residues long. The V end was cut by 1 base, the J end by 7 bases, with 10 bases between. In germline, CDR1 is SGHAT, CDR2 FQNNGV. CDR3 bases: TGTGCCAGCAGCTTAGGACAGCTCCTTGAAGCTTTCTTT. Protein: CASSLGQLLEAFF.

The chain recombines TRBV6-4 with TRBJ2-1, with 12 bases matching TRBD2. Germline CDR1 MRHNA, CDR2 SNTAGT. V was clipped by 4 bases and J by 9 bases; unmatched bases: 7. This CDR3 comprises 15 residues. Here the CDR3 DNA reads TGTGCCAGCAGTGTTACTAGCGGGGGGTTTTTTGAGCAGTTCTTC. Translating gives CASSVTSGGFFEQFF.

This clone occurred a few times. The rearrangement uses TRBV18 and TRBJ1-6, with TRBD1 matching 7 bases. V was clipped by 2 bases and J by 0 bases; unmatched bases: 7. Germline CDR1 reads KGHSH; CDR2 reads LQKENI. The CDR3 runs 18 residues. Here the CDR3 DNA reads TGTGCCAGCTCACCAATACAGGGGAGAAGCTCCTATAATTCACCCCTCCACTTT. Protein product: CASSPIQGRSSYNSPLHF.

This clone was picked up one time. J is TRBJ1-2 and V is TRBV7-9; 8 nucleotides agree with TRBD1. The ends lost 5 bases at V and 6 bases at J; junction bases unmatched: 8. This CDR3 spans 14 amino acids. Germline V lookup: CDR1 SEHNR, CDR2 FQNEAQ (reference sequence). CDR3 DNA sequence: TGTGCCAGCAGCCCCCAGACAGGGGAGGATGGCTACACCTTC. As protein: CASSPQTGEDGYTF.

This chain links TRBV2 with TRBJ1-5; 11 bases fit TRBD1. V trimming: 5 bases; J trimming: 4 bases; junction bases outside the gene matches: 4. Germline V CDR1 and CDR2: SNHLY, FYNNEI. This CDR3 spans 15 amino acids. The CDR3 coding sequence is TGTGCCAGCAGTCTGGGACAGGGGGTAAATCAGCCCCAGCATTTT. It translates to CASSLGQGVNQPQHF.

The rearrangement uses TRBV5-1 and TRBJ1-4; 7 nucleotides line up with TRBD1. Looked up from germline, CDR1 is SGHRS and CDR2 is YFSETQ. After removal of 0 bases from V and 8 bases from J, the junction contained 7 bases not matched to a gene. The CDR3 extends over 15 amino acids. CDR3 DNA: TGCGCCAGCAGCTTGGAAGGGGGCGCGGAAGAAAAACTGTTTTTT. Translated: CASSLEGGAEEKLFF.

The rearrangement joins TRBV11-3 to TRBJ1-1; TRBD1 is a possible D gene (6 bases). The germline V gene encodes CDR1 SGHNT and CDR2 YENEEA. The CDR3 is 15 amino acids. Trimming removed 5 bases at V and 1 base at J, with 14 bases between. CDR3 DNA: TGTGCCAGCAGCCACACAGGGACCGCGAACACTGAAGCTTTCTTT. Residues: CASSHTGTANTEAFF.

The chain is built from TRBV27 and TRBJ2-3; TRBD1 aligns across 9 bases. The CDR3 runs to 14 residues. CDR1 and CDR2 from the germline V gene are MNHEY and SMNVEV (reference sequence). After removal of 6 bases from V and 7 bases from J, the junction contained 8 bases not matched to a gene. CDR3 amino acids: CASSHGQGKHTQYF. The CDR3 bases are TGTGCCAGCAGCCATGGACAGGGGAAGCATACGCAGTATTTT.

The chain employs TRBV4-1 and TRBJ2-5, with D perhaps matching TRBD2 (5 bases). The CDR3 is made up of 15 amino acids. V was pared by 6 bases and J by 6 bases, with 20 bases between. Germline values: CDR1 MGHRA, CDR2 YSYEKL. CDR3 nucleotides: TGCGCCAGCAGTCCACAACTAGTATTTTCGAAGACCCAGTACTTC. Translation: CASSPQLVFSKTQYF.

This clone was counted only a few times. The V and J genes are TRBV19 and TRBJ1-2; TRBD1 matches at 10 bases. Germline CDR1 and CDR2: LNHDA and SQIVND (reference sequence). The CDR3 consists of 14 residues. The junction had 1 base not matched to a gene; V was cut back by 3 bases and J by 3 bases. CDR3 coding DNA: TGTGCCAGTAGTATCGGGACAGGGGACTATGGCTACACCTTC. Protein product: CASSIGTGDYGYTF. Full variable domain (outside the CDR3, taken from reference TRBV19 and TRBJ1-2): DGGITQSPKYLFRKEGQNVTLSCEQNLNHDAMYWYRQDPGQGLRLIYYSQIVNDFQKGDIAEGYSVSREKKESFPLTVTSAQKNPTAFYLCASSIGTGDYGYTFGSGTRLTVV.

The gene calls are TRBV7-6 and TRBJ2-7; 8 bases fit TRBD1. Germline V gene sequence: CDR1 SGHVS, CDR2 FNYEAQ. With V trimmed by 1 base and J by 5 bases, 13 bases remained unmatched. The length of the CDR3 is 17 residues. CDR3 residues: CASSLVSLGQGVDEQYF. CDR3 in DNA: TGTGCCAGCAGCTTAGTGAGCCTCGGACAGGGTGTCGACGAGCAGTACTTC.

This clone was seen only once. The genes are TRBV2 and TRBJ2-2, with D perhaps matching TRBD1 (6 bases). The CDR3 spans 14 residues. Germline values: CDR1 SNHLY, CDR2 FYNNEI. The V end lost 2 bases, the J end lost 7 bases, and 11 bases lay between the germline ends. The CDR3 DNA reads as TGTGCCAGCAGTGAAATACAGGGTGTCGGGGAGCTGTTTTTT. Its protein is CASSEIQGVGELFF. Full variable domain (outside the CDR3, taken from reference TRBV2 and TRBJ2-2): EPEVTQTPSHQVTQMGQEVILRCVPISNHLYFYWYRQILGQKVEFLVSFYNNEISEKSEIFDDQFSVERPDGSNFTLKIRSTKLEDSAMYFCASSEIQGVGELFFGEGSRLTVL.

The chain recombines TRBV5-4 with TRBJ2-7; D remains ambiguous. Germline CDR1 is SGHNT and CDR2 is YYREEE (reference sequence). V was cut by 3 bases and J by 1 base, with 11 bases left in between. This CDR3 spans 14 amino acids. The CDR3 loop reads CASSSELTSYEQYV. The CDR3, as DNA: TGTGCCAGCAGCTCCGAGTTGACATCCTACGAGCAGTACGTC.

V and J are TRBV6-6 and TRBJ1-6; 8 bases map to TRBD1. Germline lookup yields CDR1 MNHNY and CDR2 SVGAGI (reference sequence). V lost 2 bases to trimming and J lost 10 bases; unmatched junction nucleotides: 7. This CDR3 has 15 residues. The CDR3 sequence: CASSYRPYRGSPLHF. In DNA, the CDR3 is TGTGCCAGCAGTTACCGCCCCTACAGGGGGTCACCCCTCCACTTT.